One sample yielded the 3 T cell receptor beta chains listed below, sequenced in a study of cytomegalovirus exposure and HLA in healthy donors. A multiplex PCR was run with 60 Vbeta primers and 13 Jbeta primers. The assay was immunoSEQ multiplex PCR, and TCRdb's table has in-frame clones only and misses some. The sample lists 95,000 to 150,000 clones, around 72% occurring once. Sequencing was performed on PBMCs. These receptors all stem from a woman in her forties in good health and CMV-seropositive.

This chain connects TRBV18 to TRBJ2-2; perhaps TRBD1 as D (5 bases). CDR3 length: 16 amino acids. Per germline, CDR1 KGHSH and CDR2 LQKENI. V lost 1 base and J lost 5, with 14 bases in between. DNA of the CDR3: TGTGCCAGCTCACCACTCAAGACAGAGTCAACCGGGGAGCTGTTTTTT. It codes for CASSPLKTESTGELFF.

This sequence joins TRBV23-1 and TRBJ1-1; D not resolved. TRBV23-1 carries the ORF label, with uncertain function. Trimming took 11 bases from V and 4 from J, leaving 17 bases between them. CDR3 length: 13 amino acids. This chain's CDR3 is CAPSPAESTEAFF. Written as DNA, the CDR3 is TGCGCCCCCTCCCCTGCGGAAAGCACTGAAGCTTTCTTT.

A single count supports this clone. This chain connects TRBV4-2 to TRBJ1-1; TRBD1 agrees at 10 bases. J gave up 10 bases and V 3 bases, and 5 bases lay outside the gene matches. The germline CDR1 and CDR2 sequences are LGHNA and YNFKEQ. The CDR3 consists of 13 residues. The CDR3 sequence: CASSQGTGDRAFF. CDR3 bases: TGTGCCAGCAGCCAGGGGACAGGGGATAGAGCTTTCTTT.